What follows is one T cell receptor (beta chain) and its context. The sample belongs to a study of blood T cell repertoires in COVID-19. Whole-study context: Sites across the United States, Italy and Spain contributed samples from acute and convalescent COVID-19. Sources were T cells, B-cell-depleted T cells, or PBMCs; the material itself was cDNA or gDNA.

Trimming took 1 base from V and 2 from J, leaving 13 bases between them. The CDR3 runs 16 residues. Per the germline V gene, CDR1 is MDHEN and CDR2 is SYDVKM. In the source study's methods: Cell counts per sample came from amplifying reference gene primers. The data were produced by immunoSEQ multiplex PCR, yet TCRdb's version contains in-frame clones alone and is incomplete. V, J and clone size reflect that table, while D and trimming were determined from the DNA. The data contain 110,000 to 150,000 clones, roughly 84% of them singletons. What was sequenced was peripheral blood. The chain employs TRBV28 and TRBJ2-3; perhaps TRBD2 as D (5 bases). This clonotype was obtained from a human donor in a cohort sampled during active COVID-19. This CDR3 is CASSLYGGLNTDTQYF. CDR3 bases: TGTGCCAGCAGTTTATACGGAGGCCTTAACACAGATACGCAGTATTTT.